Listed below are T cell receptor beta chains from one sample, sequenced in a study of OX40 agonist ivuxolimab in advanced cancers. Clones were sequenced by immunoSEQ multiplex PCR, and TCRdb holds only the in-frame ones, with some missing. This repertoire shows about 76,000 clones, about 86% found once; its top ten account for approximately 1.5%. The source was CD4+ or CD8+ T cells sorted from blood, collected in a trial of the OX40 agonist ivuxolimab. The receptors derive from an adult with an advanced solid tumor such as melanoma, head and neck, liver or kidney cancer. Both conserved end residues are part of each CDR3. Each record gives: clone size, V gene, D gene, J gene, CDR3 protein, CDR3 DNA. A D gene is named only where the DNA matches it firmly. A row's size may be missing; if present it is once, few, many or a size class.

clone size: NA; V gene: TRBV18; D gene: TRBD1; J gene: TRBJ2-7; CDR3 protein: CASSPRQTGASYEQYF; CDR3 DNA: TGTGCCAGCTCACCCCGACAGACAGGGGCGTCCTACGAGCAGTACTTC
clone size: NA; V gene: TRBV19; D gene: NA; J gene: TRBJ1-3; CDR3 protein: CASRSDGFYSGNTIYF; CDR3 DNA: TGTGCCAGTAGATCCGACGGATTTTACTCTGGAAACACCATATATTTT
clone size: once; V gene: TRBV6-5; D gene: TRBD1; J gene: TRBJ2-5; CDR3 protein: CASSEQGQETQYF; CDR3 DNA: TGTGCCAGCAGTGAACAGGGGCAAGAGACCCAGTACTTC
clone size: NA; V gene: TRBV5-1; D gene: TRBD1; J gene: TRBJ2-3; CDR3 protein: CASSLMGQGTFTDTQYF; CDR3 DNA: TGCGCCAGCAGCTTGATGGGACAGGGGACCTTCACAGATACGCAGTATTTT
clone size: NA; V gene: TRBV10-3; D gene: NA; J gene: TRBJ2-1; CDR3 protein: CAISVGDNEQFF; CDR3 DNA: TGTGCCATCAGTGTAGGGGACAATGAGCAGTTCTTC
clone size: NA; V gene: TRBV10-3; D gene: NA; J gene: TRBJ2-3; CDR3 protein: CAASTVGDHTDTQYF; CDR3 DNA: TGTGCCGCCTCAACTGTCGGGGACCACACAGATACGCAGTATTTT
clone size: once; V gene: TRBV4-1; D gene: NA; J gene: TRBJ1-1; CDR3 protein: CASSRLWGLLSNTEAFF; CDR3 DNA: TGCGCCAGCAGCCGACTTTGGGGGCTACTTTCGAACACTGAAGCTTTCTTT
clone size: NA; V gene: TRBV30; D gene: TRBD1; J gene: TRBJ2-1; CDR3 protein: CAWSYRDRGGEQFF; CDR3 DNA: TGTGCCTGGAGTTACCGGGACAGGGGAGGTGAGCAGTTCTTC
clone size: once; V gene: TRBV30; D gene: TRBD2; J gene: TRBJ2-3; CDR3 protein: CAWSVRLAGMPDTQYF; CDR3 DNA: TGTGCCTGGAGTGTACGATTAGCGGGGATGCCAGATACGCAGTATTTT
clone size: NA; V gene: TRBV7-2; D gene: NA; J gene: TRBJ1-5; CDR3 protein: CASSSNRALQPQHF; CDR3 DNA: TGTGCCAGCAGCTCCAACAGGGCTCTACAGCCCCAGCATTTT
clone size: NA; V gene: TRBV6-5; D gene: NA; J gene: TRBJ1-2; CDR3 protein: CASSYSRGGGYTF; CDR3 DNA: TGTGCCAGCAGTTACTCGAGAGGCGGGGGTTACACCTTC
clone size: NA; V gene: TRBV19; D gene: NA; J gene: TRBJ1-5; CDR3 protein: CASSTPKWDSGNQPQHF; CDR3 DNA: TGTGCCAGTAGTACCCCCAAGTGGGATTCCGGGAATCAGCCCCAGCATTTT
clone size: NA; V gene: TRBV4-2; D gene: NA; J gene: TRBJ1-1; CDR3 protein: CASSQVKGMALLEAFF; CDR3 DNA: TGTGCCAGCAGCCAAGTGAAGGGGATGGCCCTGCTAGAAGCTTTCTTT
clone size: NA; V gene: TRBV7-2; D gene: NA; J gene: TRBJ1-5; CDR3 protein: CASSMDSPYSNQPQHF; CDR3 DNA: TGTGCCAGCAGCATGGACAGCCCTTATAGCAATCAGCCCCAGCATTTT
clone size: few; V gene: TRBV11-3; D gene: NA; J gene: TRBJ2-7; CDR3 protein: CASSAASGMQYF; CDR3 DNA: TGTGCCAGCAGCGCGGCCTCCGGGATGCAGTACTTC
clone size: once; V gene: TRBV7-9; D gene: TRBD1; J gene: TRBJ2-2; CDR3 protein: CASSLLDRGYTGELFF; CDR3 DNA: TGTGCCAGCAGCCTCTTGGACAGGGGTTACACCGGGGAGCTGTTTTTT
clone size: NA; V gene: TRBV2; D gene: NA; J gene: TRBJ2-7; CDR3 protein: CASSERWTDYEQYF; CDR3 DNA: TGTGCCAGCAGTGAAAGGTGGACAGACTACGAGCAGTACTTC
clone size: NA; V gene: TRBV5-4; D gene: NA; J gene: TRBJ2-3; CDR3 protein: CASSLDRNTQYF; CDR3 DNA: TGTGCCAGCAGCTTGGACAGAAATACGCAGTATTTT
clone size: NA; V gene: TRBV5-1; D gene: TRBD2; J gene: TRBJ2-1; CDR3 protein: CASSATSGGREQFF; CDR3 DNA: TGCGCCAGCAGCGCCACTAGCGGGGGACGTGAGCAGTTCTTC
clone size: NA; V gene: TRBV5-4; D gene: NA; J gene: TRBJ1-6; CDR3 protein: CASSSDRHSPLHF; CDR3 DNA: TGTGCCAGCAGCTCGGACCGACATTCACCCCTCCACTTT
clone size: few; V gene: TRBV28; D gene: TRBD1; J gene: TRBJ1-2; CDR3 protein: CASKGQNQLDYGYTF; CDR3 DNA: TGTGCCAGCAAGGGACAGAACCAGCTAGACTATGGCTACACCTTC
clone size: NA; V gene: TRBV7-9; D gene: NA; J gene: TRBJ2-2; CDR3 protein: CASSFAANTGELFF; CDR3 DNA: TGTGCCAGCAGCTTTGCGGCGAACACCGGGGAGCTGTTTTTT
clone size: few; V gene: TRBV28; D gene: NA; J gene: TRBJ1-2; CDR3 protein: CASSSTRTLYGYTF; CDR3 DNA: TGTGCCAGCAGTTCCACGCGAACTCTCTATGGCTACACCTTC
clone size: NA; V gene: TRBV6-1; D gene: NA; J gene: TRBJ1-1; CDR3 protein: CASSRRGFGTEAFF; CDR3 DNA: TGTGCCAGCAGCCGGAGGGGGTTCGGCACTGAAGCTTTCTTT
clone size: NA; V gene: TRBV28; D gene: NA; J gene: TRBJ1-1; CDR3 protein: CASSGARELEAFF; CDR3 DNA: TGTGCCAGCAGCGGTGCCCGTGAACTAGAAGCTTTCTTT
clone size: NA; V gene: TRBV14; D gene: NA; J gene: TRBJ1-1; CDR3 protein: CASSQDMREAFF; CDR3 DNA: TGTGCCAGCAGCCAAGATATGCGAGAAGCTTTCTTT
clone size: NA; V gene: TRBV14; D gene: TRBD1; J gene: TRBJ1-2; CDR3 protein: CASSQSGGSDYGYTF; CDR3 DNA: TGTGCCAGCAGTCAATCAGGGGGCTCCGACTATGGCTACACCTTC
clone size: NA; V gene: TRBV6-1; D gene: TRBD1; J gene: TRBJ1-2; CDR3 protein: CASRRQGNYGYTF; CDR3 DNA: TGTGCCAGCAGGAGACAGGGGAACTATGGCTACACCTTC
clone size: NA; V gene: TRBV11-2; D gene: TRBD1; J gene: TRBJ1-4; CDR3 protein: CASSLQTGIGEKLFF; CDR3 DNA: TGTGCCAGCAGCTTACAGACAGGGATCGGAGAAAAACTGTTTTTT